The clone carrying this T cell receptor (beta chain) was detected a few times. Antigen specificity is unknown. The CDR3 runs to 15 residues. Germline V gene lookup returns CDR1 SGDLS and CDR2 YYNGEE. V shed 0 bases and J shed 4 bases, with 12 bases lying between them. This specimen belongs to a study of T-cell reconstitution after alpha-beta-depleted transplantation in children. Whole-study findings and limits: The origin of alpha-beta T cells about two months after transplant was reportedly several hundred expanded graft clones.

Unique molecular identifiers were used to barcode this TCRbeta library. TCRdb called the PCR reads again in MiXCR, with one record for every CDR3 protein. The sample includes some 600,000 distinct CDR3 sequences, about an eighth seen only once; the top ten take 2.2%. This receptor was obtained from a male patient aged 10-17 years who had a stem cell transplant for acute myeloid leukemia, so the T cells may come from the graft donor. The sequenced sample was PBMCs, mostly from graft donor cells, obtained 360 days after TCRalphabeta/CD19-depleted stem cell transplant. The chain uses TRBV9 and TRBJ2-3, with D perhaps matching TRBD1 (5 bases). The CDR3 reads CASSVGGPVPDTQYF. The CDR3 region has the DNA TGTGCCAGCAGCGTAGGGGGCCCGGTTCCAGATACGCAGTATTTT.